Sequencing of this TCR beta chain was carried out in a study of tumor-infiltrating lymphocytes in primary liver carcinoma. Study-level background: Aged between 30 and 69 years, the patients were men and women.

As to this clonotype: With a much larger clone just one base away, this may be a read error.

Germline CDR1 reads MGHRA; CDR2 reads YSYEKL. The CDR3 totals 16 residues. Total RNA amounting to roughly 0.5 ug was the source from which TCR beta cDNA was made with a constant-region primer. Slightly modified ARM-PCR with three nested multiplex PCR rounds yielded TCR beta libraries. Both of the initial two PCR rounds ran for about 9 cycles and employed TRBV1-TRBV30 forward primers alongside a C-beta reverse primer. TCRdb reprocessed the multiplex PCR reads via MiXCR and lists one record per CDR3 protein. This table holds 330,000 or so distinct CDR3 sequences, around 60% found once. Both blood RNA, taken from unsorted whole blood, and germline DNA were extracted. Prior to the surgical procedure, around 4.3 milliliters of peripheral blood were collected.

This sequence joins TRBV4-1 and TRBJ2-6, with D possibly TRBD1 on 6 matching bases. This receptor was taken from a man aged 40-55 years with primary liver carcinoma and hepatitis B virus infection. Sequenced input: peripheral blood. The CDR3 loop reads CASSRAGALGVNVLTF. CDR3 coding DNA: TGCGCCAGCAGCCGCGCAGGGGCTTTGGGGGTCAACGTCCTGACTTTC.